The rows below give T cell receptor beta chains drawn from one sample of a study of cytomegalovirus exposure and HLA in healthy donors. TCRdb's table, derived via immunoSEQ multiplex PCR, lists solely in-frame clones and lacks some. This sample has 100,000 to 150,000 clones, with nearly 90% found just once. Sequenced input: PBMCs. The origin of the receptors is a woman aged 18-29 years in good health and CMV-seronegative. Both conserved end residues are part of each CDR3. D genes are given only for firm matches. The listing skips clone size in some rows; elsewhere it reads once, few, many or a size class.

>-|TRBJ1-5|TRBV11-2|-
CASSSTRGARGNQPQHF
TGTGCCAGCAGCTCGACTCGGGGGGCGAGGGGCAATCAGCCCCAGCATTTT
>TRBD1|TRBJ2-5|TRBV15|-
CATSREQGAAGTQYF
TGTGCCACCAGCAGAGAACAGGGGGCAGCCGGGACCCAGTACTTC
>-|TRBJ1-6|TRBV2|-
CASSPPLQGSSYNSPLHF
TGTGCCAGCAGTCCTCCCCTCCAGGGAAGCTCCTATAATTCACCCCTCCACTTT
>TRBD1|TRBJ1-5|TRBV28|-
CASSFPTGQGGWHF
TGTGCCAGCAGTTTCCCGACCGGACAGGGAGGATGGCATTTT
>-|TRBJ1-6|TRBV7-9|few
CASSLNRDSPLHF
TGTGCCAGCAGTCTTAACAGGGATTCACCCCTCCACTTT
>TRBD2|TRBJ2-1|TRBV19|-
CASRLAGDNEQFF
TGTGCCAGTAGACTAGCGGGGGACAATGAGCAGTTCTTC
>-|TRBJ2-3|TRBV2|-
CASRGSGSSTDTQYF
TGTGCCAGCAGGGGCAGCGGATCTAGCACAGATACGCAGTATTTT
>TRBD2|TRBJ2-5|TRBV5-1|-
CASRMTSSQETQYF
TGCGCCAGCAGAATGACTAGCAGCCAAGAGACCCAGTACTTC
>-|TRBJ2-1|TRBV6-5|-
CASSYSGDQGEQFF
TGTGCCAGCAGTTACTCTGGGGATCAGGGGGAGCAGTTCTTC
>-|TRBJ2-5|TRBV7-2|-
CASSSPARATSRTQYF
TGTGCCAGCAGCTCCCCCGCGAGGGCAACTTCCAGGACCCAGTACTTC
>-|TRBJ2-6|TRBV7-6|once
CASSLDKANVLTF
TGTGCCAGCAGCTTAGACAAGGCCAACGTCCTGACTTTC
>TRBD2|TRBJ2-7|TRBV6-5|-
CASSYSGGRGEQYF
TGTGCCAGCAGTTACTCGGGTGGGAGGGGTGAGCAGTACTTC
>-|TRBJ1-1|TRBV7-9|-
CASRYAPGNTEAFF
TGTGCCAGCAGGTATGCCCCAGGGAACACTGAAGCTTTCTTT
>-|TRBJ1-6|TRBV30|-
CAWSADSYNSPLHF
TGTGCCTGGAGTGCGGACAGTTATAATTCACCCCTCCACTTT
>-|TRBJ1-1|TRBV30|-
CAWSVDTEAFF
TGTGCCTGGTCTGTAGACACTGAAGCTTTCTTT
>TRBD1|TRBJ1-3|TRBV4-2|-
CASSQASPYTGGRRGNTIYF
TGTGCCAGCAGCCAAGCCTCCCCCTACACAGGGGGCAGGAGAGGAAACACCATATATTTT
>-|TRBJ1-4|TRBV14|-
CASSHRVEEKLFF
TGTGCCAGCAGCCACAGGGTAGAAGAAAAACTGTTTTTT
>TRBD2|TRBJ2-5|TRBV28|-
CASSKKTVGGGTQETQYF
TGTGCCAGCAGTAAAAAGACGGTCGGCGGGGGGACCCAAGAGACCCAGTACTTC
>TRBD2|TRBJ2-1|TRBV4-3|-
CASSQDPPTSTFMLHEQFF
TGCGCCAGCAGCCAAGATCCCCCGACTAGCACGTTTATGCTTCATGAGCAGTTCTTC
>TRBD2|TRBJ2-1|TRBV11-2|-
CASSYGLAGSSQFF
TGTGCCAGCAGCTATGGACTAGCGGGTTCAAGTCAGTTCTTC
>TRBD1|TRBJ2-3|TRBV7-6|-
CASSLGTGSTSTDTQYF
TGTGCCAGCAGCTTAGGGACAGGATCTACTAGCACAGATACGCAGTATTTT
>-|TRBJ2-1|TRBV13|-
CASTRGGGYNEQFF
TGTGCCAGCACGCGGGGAGGAGGCTACAATGAGCAGTTCTTC
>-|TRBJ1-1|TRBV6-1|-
CASSQLGRGTEAFF
TGTGCCAGCAGTCAACTGGGCAGGGGCACTGAAGCTTTCTTT
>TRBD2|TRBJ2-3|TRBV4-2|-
CASSQEGLAGVDTQYF
TGTGCCAGCAGCCAAGAAGGACTAGCGGGAGTAGATACGCAGTATTTT
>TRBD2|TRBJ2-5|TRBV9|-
CASSASGTSEGETQYF
TGTGCCAGCAGCGCCTCCGGGACTAGCGAGGGAGAGACCCAGTACTTC
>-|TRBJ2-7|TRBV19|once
CASRPQQGSSHEQYF
TGTGCCAGCCGTCCCCAACAGGGTTCTTCCCACGAGCAGTACTTC
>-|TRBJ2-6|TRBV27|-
CASSLPGAGANVLTF
TGTGCCAGCAGTTTACCAGGGGCTGGGGCCAACGTCCTGACTTTC
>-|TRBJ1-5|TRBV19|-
CASSPGGGQPQHF
TGTGCCAGTAGTCCTGGTGGGGGGCAGCCCCAGCATTTT
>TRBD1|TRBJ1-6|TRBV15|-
CATSSGQGTSPLHF
TGTGCCACCAGCAGCGGACAGGGAACCTCACCCCTCCACTTT
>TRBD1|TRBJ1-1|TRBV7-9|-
CASSVGQGLNTEAFF
TGTGCCAGCAGCGTGGGACAGGGGCTGAACACTGAAGCTTTCTTT
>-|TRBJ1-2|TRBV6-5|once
CASSYGAGVWGYTF
TGTGCCAGCAGTTACGGGGCAGGGGTTTGGGGCTACACCTTC
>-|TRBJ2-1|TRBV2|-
CASNSRGEPYNEQFF
TGTGCCAGCAATAGCAGGGGCGAGCCCTACAATGAGCAGTTCTTC
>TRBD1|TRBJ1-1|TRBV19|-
CASWTGRSTEAFF
TGTGCCAGTTGGACAGGGAGGAGCACTGAAGCTTTCTTT
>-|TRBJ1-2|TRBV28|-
CASSHLWRDDGYTF
TGTGCCAGCAGCCATCTCTGGAGGGACGATGGCTACACCTTC
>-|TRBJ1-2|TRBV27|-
CASSDLSTGLFFSFYGYTF
TGTGCCAGCAGCGACCTATCCACAGGGCTTTTTTTCTCTTTCTATGGCTACACCTTC
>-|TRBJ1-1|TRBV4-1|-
CASSQDRGMNTEAFF
TGCGCCAGCAGCCAAGACAGAGGGATGAACACTGAAGCTTTCTTT
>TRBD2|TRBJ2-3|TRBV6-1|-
CASSEGWGGLVSDTQYF
TGTGCCAGCAGTGAAGGGTGGGGGGGATTAGTGTCGGATACGCAGTATTTT
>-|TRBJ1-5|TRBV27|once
CASSTYNQPQHF
TGTGCCAGCAGTACCTACAATCAGCCCCAGCATTTT
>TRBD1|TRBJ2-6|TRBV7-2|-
CASSLSSGQGFSGANVLTF
TGTGCCAGCAGCTTGTCAAGCGGACAGGGGTTTTCTGGGGCCAACGTCCTGACTTTC
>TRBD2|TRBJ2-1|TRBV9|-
CASSLSGRSYNEQFF
TGTGCCAGCAGCCTCAGCGGGAGGTCCTACAATGAGCAGTTCTTC
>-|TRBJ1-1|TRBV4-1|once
CASSQVNPGGTEAFF
TGCGCCAGCAGCCAAGTTAATCCGGGAGGGACTGAAGCTTTCTTT
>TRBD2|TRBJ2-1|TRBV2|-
CASSGLAGVPYNEQFF
TGTGCCAGCAGCGGCCTAGCGGGGGTCCCCTACAATGAGCAGTTCTTC
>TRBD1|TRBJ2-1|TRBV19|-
CASSIARQGDEQFF
TGTGCCAGTAGTATTGCCCGACAGGGGGATGAGCAGTTCTTC